The rows below give T cell receptor beta chains drawn from one sample of a study of blood T cell repertoires in COVID-19. Profiling relied on immunoSEQ multiplex PCR, and the TCRdb table lists in-frame clones only, not all of them. The sample lists about 470,000 clones; about nine tenths were seen once. Specimen: PBMCs or T cells enriched from blood (not recorded which). The receptors here all came from a woman younger than 30 who had recovered from COVID-19. CDR3s include the opening cysteine and the closing phenylalanine or tryptophan. Each record gives: D gene, V gene, J gene, clone size, CDR3 protein, CDR3 DNA. D genes are given only for firm matches. Size is omitted from some rows. Given values are once, few, many or a class for expanded clones.

d_gene: TRBD1; v_gene: TRBV2; j_gene: TRBJ1-2; abundance: few; CDR3aa: CASTLDRGEYGYTF; CDR3nt: TGTGCCAGCACCTTGGACAGGGGGGAATATGGCTACACCTTC
d_gene: .; v_gene: TRBV15; j_gene: TRBJ2-3; abundance: .; CDR3aa: CATSPRGLTDTQYF; CDR3nt: TGTGCCACCAGCCCCCGAGGGCTAACGGATACGCAGTATTTT
d_gene: TRBD1; v_gene: TRBV13; j_gene: TRBJ2-2; abundance: .; CDR3aa: CASSLQGAGTGELFF; CDR3nt: TGTGCCAGCAGCCTACAGGGGGCGGGAACCGGGGAGCTGTTTTTT
d_gene: TRBD1; v_gene: TRBV28; j_gene: TRBJ1-2; abundance: once; CDR3aa: CASSSTGVPDYGYTF; CDR3nt: TGTGCCAGCAGTTCCACAGGGGTCCCCGACTATGGCTACACCTTC
d_gene: .; v_gene: TRBV3-1/TRBV3-2; j_gene: TRBJ2-7; abundance: .; CDR3aa: CASSQDAWSPYEQYF; CDR3nt: TGTGCCAGCAGCCAAGATGCGTGGTCCCCCTACGAGCAGTACTTC
d_gene: TRBD1; v_gene: TRBV11-2; j_gene: TRBJ1-3; abundance: once; CDR3aa: CASGGDRAGNTIYF; CDR3nt: TGTGCCAGTGGGGGGGACAGGGCTGGAAACACCATATATTTT
d_gene: TRBD1; v_gene: TRBV19; j_gene: TRBJ2-5; abundance: .; CDR3aa: CASSPPYRGGTQYF; CDR3nt: TGTGCCAGTAGTCCGCCCTACAGGGGTGGGACCCAGTACTTC
d_gene: TRBD1; v_gene: TRBV7-8; j_gene: TRBJ2-1; abundance: .; CDR3aa: CASSQRVFAGGKFNEQFF; CDR3nt: TGTGCCAGCAGCCAAAGGGTATTTGCAGGGGGCAAATTCAATGAGCAGTTCTTC
d_gene: .; v_gene: TRBV9; j_gene: TRBJ1-2; abundance: .; CDR3aa: CASSVGAGESHGYTF; CDR3nt: TGTGCCAGCAGCGTAGGGGCAGGGGAAAGCCATGGCTACACCTTC
d_gene: TRBD1; v_gene: TRBV5-4; j_gene: TRBJ1-1; abundance: once; CDR3aa: CASSTDRDNTEAFF; CDR3nt: TGTGCCAGCAGTACGGACAGGGACAACACTGAAGCTTTCTTT
d_gene: .; v_gene: TRBV3-1/TRBV3-2; j_gene: TRBJ1-1; abundance: .; CDR3aa: CASSPHGREIMNTEAFF; CDR3nt: TGTGCCAGCAGCCCTCACGGACGGGAAATCATGAACACTGAAGCTTTCTTT
d_gene: .; v_gene: TRBV27; j_gene: TRBJ1-2; abundance: .; CDR3aa: CASSPRGLGGYTF; CDR3nt: TGTGCCAGCAGTCCTCGGGGTTTGGGGGGCTACACCTTC
d_gene: .; v_gene: TRBV2; j_gene: TRBJ1-4; abundance: .; CDR3aa: CASSPNIGEKLFF; CDR3nt: TGTGCCAGCAGTCCCAATATCGGTGAAAAACTGTTTTTT
d_gene: TRBD1; v_gene: TRBV28; j_gene: TRBJ2-1; abundance: .; CDR3aa: CASSPSDRTNEQFF; CDR3nt: TGTGCCAGCAGTCCTTCGGACAGGACTAATGAGCAGTTCTTC
d_gene: TRBD1; v_gene: TRBV30; j_gene: TRBJ1-2; abundance: once; CDR3aa: CAWSVGQGGGYTF; CDR3nt: TGTGCCTGGAGTGTTGGACAGGGAGGAGGATACACCTTC
d_gene: .; v_gene: TRBV3-1/TRBV3-2; j_gene: TRBJ2-1; abundance: .; CDR3aa: CASSPSTGGRNNEQFF; CDR3nt: TGTGCCAGCAGCCCCTCTACCGGGGGAAGAAACAATGAGCAGTTCTTC
d_gene: .; v_gene: TRBV30; j_gene: TRBJ2-5; abundance: .; CDR3aa: CAWSLRGRETQYF; CDR3nt: TGTGCCTGGAGTCTCAGGGGTCGTGAGACCCAGTACTTC
d_gene: TRBD2; v_gene: TRBV5-4; j_gene: TRBJ2-5; abundance: .; CDR3aa: CASSLAGVQETQYF; CDR3nt: TGTGCCAGCAGCCTAGCGGGGGTACAAGAGACCCAGTACTTC
d_gene: .; v_gene: TRBV19; j_gene: TRBJ2-7; abundance: .; CDR3aa: CASSRGDEQYF; CDR3nt: TGTGCCAGTAGTAGGGGGGACGAGCAGTACTTC
d_gene: .; v_gene: TRBV24-1; j_gene: TRBJ1-5; abundance: .; CDR3aa: CATSEQGNQPQHF; CDR3nt: TGTGCCACCAGTGAGCAGGGCAATCAGCCCCAGCATTTT
d_gene: TRBD2; v_gene: TRBV5-1; j_gene: TRBJ2-3; abundance: .; CDR3aa: CASSLAPSGTDTQYF; CDR3nt: TGCGCCAGCAGCTTGGCCCCTAGCGGGACAGATACGCAGTATTTT
d_gene: TRBD1; v_gene: TRBV5-1; j_gene: TRBJ1-1; abundance: .; CDR3aa: CASSPRTGANTEAFF; CDR3nt: TGCGCCAGCAGCCCTCGGACAGGGGCGAACACTGAAGCTTTCTTT
d_gene: .; v_gene: TRBV7-9; j_gene: TRBJ1-1; abundance: once; CDR3aa: CASSTAGSRTEAFF; CDR3nt: TGTGCCAGCAGCACGGCAGGGTCGAGGACTGAAGCTTTCTTT
d_gene: .; v_gene: TRBV7-8; j_gene: TRBJ1-5; abundance: .; CDR3aa: CASSSYLSNRPQHF; CDR3nt: TGTGCCAGCAGCTCCTATTTAAGCAATCGGCCCCAGCATTTT
d_gene: .; v_gene: TRBV11-2; j_gene: TRBJ2-7; abundance: once; CDR3aa: CASSFSVSYEQYF; CDR3nt: TGTGCCAGCAGCTTTTCCGTCAGCTACGAGCAGTACTTC
d_gene: .; v_gene: TRBV9; j_gene: TRBJ1-6; abundance: .; CDR3aa: CASSGGDTNSPLHF; CDR3nt: TGTGCCAGCAGCGGGGGGGATACCAATTCACCCCTCCACTTT
d_gene: TRBD2; v_gene: TRBV5-1; j_gene: TRBJ2-2; abundance: .; CDR3aa: CASSLSPGGSADTGELFF; CDR3nt: TGCGCCAGCAGCTTATCGCCCGGGGGGAGCGCGGACACCGGGGAGCTGTTTTTT
d_gene: .; v_gene: TRBV3-1/TRBV3-2; j_gene: TRBJ1-2; abundance: .; CDR3aa: CASSQDAPLLHYGYTF; CDR3nt: TGTGCCAGCAGCCAAGATGCTCCCCTACTGCACTATGGCTACACCTTC
d_gene: .; v_gene: TRBV19; j_gene: TRBJ1-2; abundance: once; CDR3aa: CASSFQADYGYTF; CDR3nt: TGTGCCAGTAGTTTCCAGGCTGACTATGGCTACACCTTC
d_gene: TRBD1; v_gene: TRBV7-6; j_gene: TRBJ2-7; abundance: .; CDR3aa: CASSPTGGAYEQYF; CDR3nt: TGTGCCAGCAGCCCGACAGGGGGAGCCTACGAGCAGTACTTC
d_gene: .; v_gene: TRBV19; j_gene: TRBJ2-4; abundance: once; CDR3aa: CASNHITERENIQYF; CDR3nt: TGTGCCAGCAACCATATAACAGAGAGAGAAAACATTCAGTACTTC
d_gene: TRBD1; v_gene: TRBV27; j_gene: TRBJ1-5; abundance: once; CDR3aa: CASSARTGANQPQHF; CDR3nt: TGTGCCAGCAGTGCACGGACAGGGGCGAATCAGCCCCAGCATTTT
d_gene: .; v_gene: TRBV19; j_gene: TRBJ1-2; abundance: .; CDR3aa: CARSGGPPEGYTF; CDR3nt: TGTGCCAGATCGGGAGGACCACCTGAGGGCTACACCTTC
d_gene: TRBD1; v_gene: TRBV3-1/TRBV3-2; j_gene: TRBJ2-1; abundance: .; CDR3aa: CASSHGQVVSNEQFF; CDR3nt: TGTGCCAGCAGCCATGGACAGGTTGTCTCCAATGAGCAGTTCTTC
d_gene: TRBD1; v_gene: TRBV12-3/TRBV12-4; j_gene: TRBJ1-4; abundance: .; CDR3aa: CASSLRGREKLFF; CDR3nt: TGTGCCAGCAGTCTAAGGGGGCGTGAAAAACTGTTTTTT
d_gene: TRBD1; v_gene: TRBV6-1; j_gene: TRBJ1-1; abundance: .; CDR3aa: CASSEAPDRGFLEVNTEAFF; CDR3nt: TGTGCCAGCAGTGAAGCGCCAGACAGGGGGTTTTTGGAGGTGAACACTGAAGCTTTCTTT
d_gene: .; v_gene: TRBV18; j_gene: TRBJ2-5; abundance: .; CDR3aa: CASSRDFQETQYF; CDR3nt: TGTGCCAGCTCGCGGGACTTCCAAGAGACCCAGTACTTC
d_gene: TRBD2; v_gene: TRBV27; j_gene: TRBJ2-1; abundance: .; CDR3aa: CASTSVGVGEQFF; CDR3nt: TGTGCCAGTACTAGCGTAGGTGTTGGTGAGCAGTTCTTC
d_gene: .; v_gene: TRBV4-1; j_gene: TRBJ2-1; abundance: .; CDR3aa: CASSQGRRAGYNEQFF; CDR3nt: TGCGCCAGCAGCCAAGGGCGGAGGGCGGGGTACAATGAGCAGTTCTTC
d_gene: TRBD1; v_gene: TRBV12-5; j_gene: TRBJ1-1; abundance: .; CDR3aa: CASGSAPGQGNTEAFF; CDR3nt: TGTGCTAGTGGTTCCGCCCCAGGACAGGGGAACACTGAAGCTTTCTTT
d_gene: .; v_gene: TRBV10-2; j_gene: TRBJ1-2; abundance: .; CDR3aa: CASTGGGYGYTF; CDR3nt: TGCGCCAGCACGGGAGGGGGGTATGGCTACACCTTC
d_gene: .; v_gene: TRBV23-1; j_gene: TRBJ1-3; abundance: .; CDR3aa: CAEKRETIYF; CDR3nt: TGCGCCGAAAAGAGGGAGACCATATATTTT
d_gene: .; v_gene: TRBV7-9; j_gene: TRBJ2-1; abundance: .; CDR3aa: CASSLTGSSYNEQFF; CDR3nt: TGTGCCAGCAGCCTTACAGGGAGCTCCTACAATGAGCAGTTCTTC
d_gene: TRBD1; v_gene: TRBV18; j_gene: TRBJ1-1; abundance: .; CDR3aa: CASSQGQATEAFF; CDR3nt: TGTGCCAGCTCACAGGGACAGGCCACTGAAGCTTTCTTT